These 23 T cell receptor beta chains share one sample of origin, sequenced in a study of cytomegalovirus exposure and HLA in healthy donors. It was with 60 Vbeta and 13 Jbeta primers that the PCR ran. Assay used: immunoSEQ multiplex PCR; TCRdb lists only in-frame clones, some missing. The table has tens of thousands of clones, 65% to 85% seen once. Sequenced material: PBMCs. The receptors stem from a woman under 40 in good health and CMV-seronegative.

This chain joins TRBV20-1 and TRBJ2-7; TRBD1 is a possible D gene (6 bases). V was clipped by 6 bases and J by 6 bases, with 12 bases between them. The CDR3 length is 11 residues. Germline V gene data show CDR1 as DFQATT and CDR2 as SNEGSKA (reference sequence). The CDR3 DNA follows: TGCAGTGCGCTACAGGGCACCGAGCAGTACTTC. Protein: CSALQGTEQYF.

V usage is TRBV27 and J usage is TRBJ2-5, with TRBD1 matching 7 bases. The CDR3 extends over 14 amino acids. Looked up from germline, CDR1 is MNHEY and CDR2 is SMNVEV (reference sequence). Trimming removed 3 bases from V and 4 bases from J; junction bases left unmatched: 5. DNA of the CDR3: TGTGCCAGCAGTTTTAGGGGGCGGTTAGAGACCCAGTACTTC. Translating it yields CASSFRGRLETQYF.

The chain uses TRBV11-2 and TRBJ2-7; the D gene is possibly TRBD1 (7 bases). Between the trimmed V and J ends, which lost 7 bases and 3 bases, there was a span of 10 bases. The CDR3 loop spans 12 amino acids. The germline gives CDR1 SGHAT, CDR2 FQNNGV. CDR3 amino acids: CASTQGGYEQYF. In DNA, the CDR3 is TGTGCCAGCACCCAGGGGGGCTACGAGCAGTACTTC.

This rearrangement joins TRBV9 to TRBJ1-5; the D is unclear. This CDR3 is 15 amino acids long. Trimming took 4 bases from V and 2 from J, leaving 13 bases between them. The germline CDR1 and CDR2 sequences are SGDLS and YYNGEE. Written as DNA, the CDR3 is TGTGCCAGCAGCCGGTCGGAGTCGGGCAATCAGCCCCAGCATTTT. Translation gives CASSRSESGNQPQHF.

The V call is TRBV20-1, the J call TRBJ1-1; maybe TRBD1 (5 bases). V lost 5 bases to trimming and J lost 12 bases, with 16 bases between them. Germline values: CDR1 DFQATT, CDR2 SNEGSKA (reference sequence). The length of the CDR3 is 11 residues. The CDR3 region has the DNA TGCAGTGCTGCTCCGACAGAATCGCCTTTCTTT. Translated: CSAAPTESPFF.

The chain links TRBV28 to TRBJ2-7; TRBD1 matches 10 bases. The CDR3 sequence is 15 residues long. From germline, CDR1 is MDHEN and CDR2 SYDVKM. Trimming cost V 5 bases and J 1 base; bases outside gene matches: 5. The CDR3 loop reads CASSKPGQGSYEQYF. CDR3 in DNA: TGTGCCAGCAGTAAACCGGGACAGGGGTCCTACGAGCAGTACTTC. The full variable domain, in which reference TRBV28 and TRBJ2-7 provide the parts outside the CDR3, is DVKVTQSSRYLVKRTGEKVFLECVQDMDHENMFWYRQDPGLGLRLIYFSYDVKMKEKGDIPEGYSVSREKKERFSLILESASTNQTSMYLCASSKPGQGSYEQYFGPGTRLTVT.

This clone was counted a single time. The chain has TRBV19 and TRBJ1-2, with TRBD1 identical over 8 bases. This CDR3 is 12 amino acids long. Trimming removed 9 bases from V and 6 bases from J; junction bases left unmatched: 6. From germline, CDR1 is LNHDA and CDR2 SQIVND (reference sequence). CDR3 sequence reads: CASSRQGHGYTF. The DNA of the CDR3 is TGTGCCAGCTCACGACAGGGGCATGGCTACACCTTC.

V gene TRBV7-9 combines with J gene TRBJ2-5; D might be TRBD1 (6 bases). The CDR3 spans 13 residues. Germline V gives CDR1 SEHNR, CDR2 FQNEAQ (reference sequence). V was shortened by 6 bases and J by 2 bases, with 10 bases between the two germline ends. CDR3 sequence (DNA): TGTGCCAGCAGAGGACAGAGACAAGAGACCCAGTACTTC. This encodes CASRGQRQETQYF.

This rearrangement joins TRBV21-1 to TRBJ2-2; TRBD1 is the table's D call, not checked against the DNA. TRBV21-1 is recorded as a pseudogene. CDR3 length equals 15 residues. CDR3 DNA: TGTGCCAGCAGCAATCTCACCAGGGACACCGGGGAGCTGTTTTTT. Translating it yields CASSNLTRDTGELFF.

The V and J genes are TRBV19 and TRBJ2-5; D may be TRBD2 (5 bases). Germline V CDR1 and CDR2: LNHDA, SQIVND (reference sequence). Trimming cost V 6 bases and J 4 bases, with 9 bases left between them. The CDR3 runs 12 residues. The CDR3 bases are TGTGCCAGTAGGGCGGGTGGAGAGACCCAGTACTTC. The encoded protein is CASRAGGETQYF. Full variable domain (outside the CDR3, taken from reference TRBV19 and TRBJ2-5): DGGITQSPKYLFRKEGQNVTLSCEQNLNHDAMYWYRQDPGQGLRLIYYSQIVNDFQKGDIAEGYSVSREKKESFPLTVTSAQKNPTAFYLCASRAGGETQYFGPGTRLLVL.

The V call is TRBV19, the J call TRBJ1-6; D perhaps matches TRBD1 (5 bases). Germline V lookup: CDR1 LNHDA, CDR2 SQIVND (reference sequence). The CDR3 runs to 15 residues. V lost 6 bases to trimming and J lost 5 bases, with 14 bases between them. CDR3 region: CASRQTAANNSPLHF. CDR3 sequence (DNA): TGTGCCAGTAGGCAGACAGCCGCAAATAATTCACCCCTCCACTTT.

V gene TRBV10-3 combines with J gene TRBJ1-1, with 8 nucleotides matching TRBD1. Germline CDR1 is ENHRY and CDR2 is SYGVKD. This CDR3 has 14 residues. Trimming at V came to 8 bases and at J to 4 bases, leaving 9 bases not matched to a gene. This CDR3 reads CAISSGGSGTEAFF. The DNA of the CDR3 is TGTGCCATCTCTTCAGGGGGCTCGGGCACTGAAGCTTTCTTT.

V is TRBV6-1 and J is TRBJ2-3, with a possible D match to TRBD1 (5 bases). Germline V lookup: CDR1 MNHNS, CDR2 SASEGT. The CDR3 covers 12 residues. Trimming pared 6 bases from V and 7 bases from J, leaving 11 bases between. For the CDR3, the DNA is TGTGCCAGCAGGACCCGGACAAATACGCAGTATTTT. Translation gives CASRTRTNTQYF.

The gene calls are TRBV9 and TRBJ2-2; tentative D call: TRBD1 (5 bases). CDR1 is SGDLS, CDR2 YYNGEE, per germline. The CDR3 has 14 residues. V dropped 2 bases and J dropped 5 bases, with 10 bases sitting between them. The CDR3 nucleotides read TGTGCCAGCAGCGTTCAGGGAAAGACCGGGGAGCTGTTTTTT. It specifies CASSVQGKTGELFF.

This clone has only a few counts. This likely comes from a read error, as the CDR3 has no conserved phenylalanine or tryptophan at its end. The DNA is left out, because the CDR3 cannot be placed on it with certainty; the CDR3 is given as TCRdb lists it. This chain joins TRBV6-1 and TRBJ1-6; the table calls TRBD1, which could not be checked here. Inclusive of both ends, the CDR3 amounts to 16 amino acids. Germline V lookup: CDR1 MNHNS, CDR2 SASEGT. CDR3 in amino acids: CASSEWVRADNSPRHL.

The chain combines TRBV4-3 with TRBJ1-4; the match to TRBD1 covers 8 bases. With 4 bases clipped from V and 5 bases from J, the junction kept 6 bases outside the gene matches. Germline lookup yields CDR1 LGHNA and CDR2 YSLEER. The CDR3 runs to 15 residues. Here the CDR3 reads CASSPRQGKNEKLFF. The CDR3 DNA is TGCGCCAGCAGCCCTCGACAGGGGAAGAATGAAAAACTGTTTTTT.

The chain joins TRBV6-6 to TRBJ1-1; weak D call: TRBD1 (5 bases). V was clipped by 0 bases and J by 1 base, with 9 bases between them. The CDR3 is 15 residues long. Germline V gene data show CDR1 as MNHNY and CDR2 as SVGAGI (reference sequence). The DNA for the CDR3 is TGTGCCAGCAGTTACTCGCTAAGGGGGAACACTGAAGCTTTCTTT. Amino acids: CASSYSLRGNTEAFF.

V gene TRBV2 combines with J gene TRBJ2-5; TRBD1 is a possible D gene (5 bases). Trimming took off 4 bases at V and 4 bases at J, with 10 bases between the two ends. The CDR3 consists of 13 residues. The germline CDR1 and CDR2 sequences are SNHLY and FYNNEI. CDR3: CASSVPRGETQYF. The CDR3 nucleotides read TGTGCCAGCAGTGTCCCAAGGGGAGAGACCCAGTACTTC.

CDR3 nucleotide sequence: TGTGCTAGTGGCTTAACCCGACAAGGACTAGCGGGGACCAACACCCTCACAGATACGCAGTATTTT. Protein product: CASGLTRQGLAGTNTLTDTQYF. This rearrangement joins TRBV12-5 to TRBJ2-3, with 12 positions matching TRBD2. Germline loops: CDR1 LGHNT, CDR2 FRNRAP. This CDR3 spans 22 amino acids. The trim removed 6 bases at V and 2 bases at J, leaving 24 bases unmatched. Full variable domain (outside the CDR3, taken from reference TRBV12-5 and TRBJ2-3): DARVTQTPRHKVTEMGQEVTMRCQPILGHNTVFWYRQTMMQGLELLAYFRNRAPLDDSGMPKDRFSAEMPDATLATLKIQPSEPRDSAVYFCASGLTRQGLAGTNTLTDTQYFGPGTRLTVL.

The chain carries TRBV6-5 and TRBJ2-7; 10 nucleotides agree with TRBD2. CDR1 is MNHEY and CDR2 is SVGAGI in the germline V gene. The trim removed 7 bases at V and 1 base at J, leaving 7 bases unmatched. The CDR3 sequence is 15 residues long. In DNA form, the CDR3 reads TGTGCCAGCAAAGGCCTAGCGGGGGCGTCCTACGAGCAGTACTTC. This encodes CASKGLAGASYEQYF.

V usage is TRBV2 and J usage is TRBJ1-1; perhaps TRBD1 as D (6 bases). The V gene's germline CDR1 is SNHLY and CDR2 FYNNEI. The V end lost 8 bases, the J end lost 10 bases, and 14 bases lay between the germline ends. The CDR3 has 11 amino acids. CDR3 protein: CASSARGGAFF. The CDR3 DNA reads TGTGCCAGCTCCGCTCGAGGGGGAGCTTTCTTT.

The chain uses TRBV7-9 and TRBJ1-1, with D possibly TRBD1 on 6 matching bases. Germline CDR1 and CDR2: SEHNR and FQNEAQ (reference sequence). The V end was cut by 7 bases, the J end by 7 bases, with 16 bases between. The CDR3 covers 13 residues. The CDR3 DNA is TGTGCCAGCACCTCTCCAGGGGCGGATGAAGCTTTCTTT. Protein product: CASTSPGADEAFF.

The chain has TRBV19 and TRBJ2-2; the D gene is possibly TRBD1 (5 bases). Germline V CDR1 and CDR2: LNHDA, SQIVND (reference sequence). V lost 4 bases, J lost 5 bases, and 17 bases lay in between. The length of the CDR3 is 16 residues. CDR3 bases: TGTGCCAGTAGTAGGGGTGACCAGGGTGGGACCGGGGAGCTGTTTTTT. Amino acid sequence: CASSRGDQGGTGELFF.